Sequencing of this T cell receptor beta chain was carried out in a study of blood T cell repertoires in COVID-19 (TCRdb year 2020). Concerning the study at large: Collaborator samples came from the United States, Italy and Spain and covered acute and convalescent phases of COVID-19. Sample metadata almost always included a de-identified subject ID, COVID-19 status, age in years and sex. HLA class I and class II types, where available, came from metadata supplied by the sample provider rather than from assay-based typing. Deeply sampled blood TCRbeta repertoires from subjects exposed to, actively infected with, or recovered from COVID-19 were included in the dataset. The material from the prospective study consisted of cDNA or gDNA derived from T cells, B-cell-depleted T cells, or PBMCs. The repertoires were made available in a free public database intended to serve as a resource for research on the immune response to SARS-CoV-2. Samples came from the ongoing ImmuneRACE study (first 160 participants) plus 1,254 subjects from 6 global collaborators.

The collaborating institutions used their own protocols to collect whole blood in K2EDTA tubes. For TCRbeta analysis, collaborator samples were shipped as frozen whole blood, as isolated PBMCs, or as DNA extracted from either sample type. For this clone: Its cognate antigen has yet to be identified. No qualities accompany the bases; no much larger clone lies one base away.

TCRbeta CDR3 regions were amplified from genomic DNA using the immunoSEQ Assay, a bias-controlled multiplex PCR. Under the source paper's analysis protocol: The number of nucleated cells in each sample was estimated by amplification of reference gene primers within the assay. To quantify the absolute abundance of each unique TCRbeta CDR3 rearrangement, sequence reads were collapsed and filtered. Productive Simpson clonality was computed per sample as the square root of Simpson's diversity index over productive rearrangements. TCRdb's version of the immuneACCESS table is confined to in-frame rearrangements and falls short of the full clone set. An unresolved V gene accounts for under half of the shortfall where checked; the remainder is of unknown origin. V, J and clone size were drawn from that table, and D and trimming were deduced from the DNA. The sample has about 36,000 clones on record, roughly four fifths of them singletons. 40% to 50% of the sample lies in the top ten.

Trimming takes 4 bases from V and 1 base from J, and the germline ends sit 13 bases apart. Looking up the germline V gene (reference sequence) yields CDR1 LNHDA and CDR2 SQIVND. The cysteine opens and the phenylalanine closes a CDR3 of 15 amino acids. The CDR3 DNA has 45 bases and is translated from base 1. The study at large found these results: How much clinical and demographic metadata was included differed by source and by participant, and the metadata was provided uncurated.

This TCR was recovered from a human donor in a cohort sampled during active or convalescent COVID-19. The donor label of this sample is uncertain. The chain uses TRBV19 and TRBJ1-1; the D gene is perhaps TRBD1, from 6 matching bases. Sequencing input: peripheral blood. The CDR3: CASSTPGAPNTEAFF. The sequence in DNA is TGTGCCAGTAGTACTCCAGGGGCCCCGAACACTGAAGCTTTCTTT.